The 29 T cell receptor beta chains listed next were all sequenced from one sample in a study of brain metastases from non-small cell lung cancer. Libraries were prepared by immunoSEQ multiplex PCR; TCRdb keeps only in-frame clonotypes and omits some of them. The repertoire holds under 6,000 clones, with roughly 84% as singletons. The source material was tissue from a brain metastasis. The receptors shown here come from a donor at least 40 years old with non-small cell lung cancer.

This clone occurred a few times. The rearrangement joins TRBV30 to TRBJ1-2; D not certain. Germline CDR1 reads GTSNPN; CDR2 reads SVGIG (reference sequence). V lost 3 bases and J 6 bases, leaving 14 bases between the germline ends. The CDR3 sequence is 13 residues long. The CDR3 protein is CAWSDTGFDGYTF. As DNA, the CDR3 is TGTGCCTGGAGCGACACGGGGTTCGATGGCTACACCTTC.

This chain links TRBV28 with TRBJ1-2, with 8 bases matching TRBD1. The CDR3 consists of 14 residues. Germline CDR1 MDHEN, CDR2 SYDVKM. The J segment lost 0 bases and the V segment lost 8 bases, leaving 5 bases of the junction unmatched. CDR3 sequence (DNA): TGTGCCAGCTCTCAGGGACAGGCTAACTATGGCTACACCTTC. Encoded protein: CASSQGQANYGYTF.

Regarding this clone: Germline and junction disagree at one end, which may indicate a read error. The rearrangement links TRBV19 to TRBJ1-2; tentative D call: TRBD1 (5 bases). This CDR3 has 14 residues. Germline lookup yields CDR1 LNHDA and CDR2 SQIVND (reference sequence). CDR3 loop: CTSSIDRGELGYTF. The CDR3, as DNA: TGTACCAGTAGTATAGATCGGGGGGAGCTTGGCTACACCTTC.

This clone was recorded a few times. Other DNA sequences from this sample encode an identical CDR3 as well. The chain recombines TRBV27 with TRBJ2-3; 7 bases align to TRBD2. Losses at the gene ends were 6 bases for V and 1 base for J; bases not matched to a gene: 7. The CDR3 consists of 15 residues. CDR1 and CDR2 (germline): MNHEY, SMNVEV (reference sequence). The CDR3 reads CASRLALMGTDTQYF. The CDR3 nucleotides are TGTGCCAGCAGACTAGCGTTGATGGGCACAGATACGCAGTATTTT.

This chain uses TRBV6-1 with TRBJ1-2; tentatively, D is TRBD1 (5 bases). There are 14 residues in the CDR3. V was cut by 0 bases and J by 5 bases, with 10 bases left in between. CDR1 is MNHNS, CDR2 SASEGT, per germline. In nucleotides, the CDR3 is TGTGCCAGCAGTGAAGCAGGAGGGGCGTATGGCTACACCTTC. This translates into CASSEAGGAYGYTF.

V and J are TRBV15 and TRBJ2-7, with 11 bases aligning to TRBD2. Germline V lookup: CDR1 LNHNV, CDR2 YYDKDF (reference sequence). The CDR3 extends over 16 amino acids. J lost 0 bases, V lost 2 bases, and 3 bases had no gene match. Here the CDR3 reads CATSRTSGGPSYEQYF. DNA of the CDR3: TGTGCCACCAGCAGAACTAGCGGGGGCCCCTCCTACGAGCAGTACTTC.

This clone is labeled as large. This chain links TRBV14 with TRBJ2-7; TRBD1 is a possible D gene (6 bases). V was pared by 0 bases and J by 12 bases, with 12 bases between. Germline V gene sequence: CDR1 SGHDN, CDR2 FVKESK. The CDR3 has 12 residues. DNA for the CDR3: TGTGCCAGCAGCCAAGATCGCAGGGGCGCGTACTTC. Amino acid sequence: CASSQDRRGAYF.

CDR3 loop: CAWSRQDAYEQYF. In DNA form, the CDR3 reads TGTGCCTGGAGTCGACAGGATGCCTACGAGCAGTACTTC. J is TRBJ2-7 and V is TRBV30; weak D call: TRBD1 (6 bases). The CDR3 length is 13 residues. From germline, CDR1 is GTSNPN and CDR2 SVGIG (reference sequence). Trimming took 2 bases from V and 2 from J, leaving 10 bases between them.

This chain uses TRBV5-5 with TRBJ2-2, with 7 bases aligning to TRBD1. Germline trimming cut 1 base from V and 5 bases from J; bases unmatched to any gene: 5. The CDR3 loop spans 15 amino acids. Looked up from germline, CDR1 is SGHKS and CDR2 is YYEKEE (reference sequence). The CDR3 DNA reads TGTGCCAGCAGCTTGTCACAGGGGTGGACCGGGGAGCTGTTTTTT. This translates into CASSLSQGWTGELFF.

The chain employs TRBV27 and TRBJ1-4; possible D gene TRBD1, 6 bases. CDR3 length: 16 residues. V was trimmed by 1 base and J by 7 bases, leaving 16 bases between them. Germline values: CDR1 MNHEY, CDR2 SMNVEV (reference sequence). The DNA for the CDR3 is TGTGCCAGCAGTTTATATCCCACGGGGGCGGGTGAAAAACTGTTTTTT. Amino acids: CASSLYPTGAGEKLFF.

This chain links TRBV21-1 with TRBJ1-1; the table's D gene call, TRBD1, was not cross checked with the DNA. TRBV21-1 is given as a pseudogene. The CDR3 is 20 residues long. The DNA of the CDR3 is TGTGCCAGCAGCAAAGCTTGGGGTGGTGGCAGGGGAAAGGTGAACACTGAAGCTTTCTTT. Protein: CASSKAWGGGRGKVNTEAFF.

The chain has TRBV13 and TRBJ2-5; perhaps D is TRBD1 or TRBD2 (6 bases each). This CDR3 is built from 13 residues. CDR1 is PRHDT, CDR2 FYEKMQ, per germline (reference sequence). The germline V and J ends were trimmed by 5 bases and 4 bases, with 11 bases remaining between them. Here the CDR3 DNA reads TGTGCCAGCAGCCGAGGGGGGAGAGAGACCCAGTACTTC. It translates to CASSRGGRETQYF. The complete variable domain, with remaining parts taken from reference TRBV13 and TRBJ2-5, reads AAGVIQSPRHLIKEKRETATLKCYPIPRHDTVYWYQQGPGQDPQFLISFYEKMQSDKGSIPDRFSAQQFSDYHSELNMSSLELGDSALYFCASSRGGRETQYFGPGTRLLVL.

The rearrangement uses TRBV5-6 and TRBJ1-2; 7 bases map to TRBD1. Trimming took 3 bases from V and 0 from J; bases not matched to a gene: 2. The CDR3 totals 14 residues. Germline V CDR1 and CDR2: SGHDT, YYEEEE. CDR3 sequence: CASSSGTANYGYTF. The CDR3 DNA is TGTGCCAGCAGCTCTGGGACAGCTAACTATGGCTACACCTTC.

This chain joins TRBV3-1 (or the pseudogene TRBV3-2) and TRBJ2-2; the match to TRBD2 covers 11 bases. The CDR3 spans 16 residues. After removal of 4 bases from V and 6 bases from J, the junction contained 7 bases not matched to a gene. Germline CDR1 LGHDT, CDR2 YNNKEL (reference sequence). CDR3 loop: CASSLSGRASSGELFF. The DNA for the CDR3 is TGTGCCAGCAGCCTTAGCGGGAGGGCTAGCTCCGGGGAGCTGTTTTTT.

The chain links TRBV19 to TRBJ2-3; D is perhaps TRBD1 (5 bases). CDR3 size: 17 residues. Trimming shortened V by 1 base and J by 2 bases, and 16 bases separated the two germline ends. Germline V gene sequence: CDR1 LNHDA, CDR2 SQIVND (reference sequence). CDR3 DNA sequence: TGTGCCAGTAGTATAGTGAACAGGTTCTCTACCACAGATACGCAGTATTTT. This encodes CASSIVNRFSTTDTQYF.

CDR3 bases: TGTGCCAGCAGCTTAGTACAGGGCGTAGCTTTCTTT. Its translation: CASSLVQGVAFF. The genes are TRBV11-2 and TRBJ1-1, with D tentatively TRBD1 (6 bases). CDR3 size: 12 residues. Deletions cut 1 base from V and 10 bases from J, with 10 bases between. Looked up from germline, CDR1 is SGHAT and CDR2 is FQNNGV.

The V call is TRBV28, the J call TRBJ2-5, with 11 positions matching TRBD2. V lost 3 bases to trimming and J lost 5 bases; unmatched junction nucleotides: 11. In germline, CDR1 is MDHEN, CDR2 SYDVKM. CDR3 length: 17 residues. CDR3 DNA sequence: TGTGCCAGCAGTTTTCAAGCCCTAGCGGGGGGCCGCGAGACCCAGTACTTC. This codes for CASSFQALAGGRETQYF.

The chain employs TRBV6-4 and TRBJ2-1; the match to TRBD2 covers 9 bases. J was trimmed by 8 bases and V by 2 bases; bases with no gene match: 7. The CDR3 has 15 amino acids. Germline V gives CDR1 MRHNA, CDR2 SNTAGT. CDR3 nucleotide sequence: TGTGCCAGCAGTGACGAGGAGCGGGGGGTGGATGAGCAGTTCTTC. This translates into CASSDEERGVDEQFF.

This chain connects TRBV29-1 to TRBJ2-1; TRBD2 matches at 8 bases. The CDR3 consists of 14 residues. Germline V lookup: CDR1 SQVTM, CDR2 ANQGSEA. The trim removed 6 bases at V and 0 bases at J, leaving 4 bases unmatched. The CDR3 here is CSVARGGSYNEQFF. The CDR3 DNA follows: TGCAGCGTCGCCCGGGGGGGCTCCTACAATGAGCAGTTCTTC.

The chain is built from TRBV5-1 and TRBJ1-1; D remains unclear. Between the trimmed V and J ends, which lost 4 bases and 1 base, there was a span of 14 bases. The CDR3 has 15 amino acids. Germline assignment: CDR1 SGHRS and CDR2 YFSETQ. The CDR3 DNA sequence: TGCGCCAGCAGCGCTACGGACCCGCAGAACACTGAAGCTTTCTTT. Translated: CASSATDPQNTEAFF.

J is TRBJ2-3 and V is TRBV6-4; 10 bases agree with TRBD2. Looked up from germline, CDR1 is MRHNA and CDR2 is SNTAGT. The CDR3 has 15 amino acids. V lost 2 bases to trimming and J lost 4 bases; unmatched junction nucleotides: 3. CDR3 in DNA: TGTGCCAGCAGTGACATAGCGGGGGGCTCAGATACGCAGTATTTT. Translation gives CASSDIAGGSDTQYF.

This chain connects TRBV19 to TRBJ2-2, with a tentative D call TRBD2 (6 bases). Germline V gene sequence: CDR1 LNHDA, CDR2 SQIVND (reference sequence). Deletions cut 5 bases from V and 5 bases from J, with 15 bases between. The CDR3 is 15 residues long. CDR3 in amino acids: CASSVNQRVTGELFF. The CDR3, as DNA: TGTGCCAGTAGTGTTAACCAGCGGGTAACCGGGGAGCTGTTTTTT.

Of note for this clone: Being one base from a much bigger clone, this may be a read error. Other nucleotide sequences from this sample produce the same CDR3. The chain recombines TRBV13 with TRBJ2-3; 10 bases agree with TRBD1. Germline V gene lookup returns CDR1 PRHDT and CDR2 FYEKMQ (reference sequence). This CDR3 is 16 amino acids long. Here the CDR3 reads CASRDRDRGFGDTQYF. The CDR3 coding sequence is TGTGCTAGCAGGGACCGGGACAGGGGATTTGGAGATACGCAGTATTTT. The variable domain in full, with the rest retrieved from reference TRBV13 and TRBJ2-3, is AAGVIQSPRHLIKEKRETATLKCYPIPRHDTVYWYQQGPGQDPQFLISFYEKMQSDKGSIPDRFSAQQFSDYHSELNMSSLELGDSALYFCASRDRDRGFGDTQYFGPGTRLTVL.

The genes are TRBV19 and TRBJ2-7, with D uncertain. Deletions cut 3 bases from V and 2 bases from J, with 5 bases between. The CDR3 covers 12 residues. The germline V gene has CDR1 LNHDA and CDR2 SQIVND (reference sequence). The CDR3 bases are TGTGCCAGTAGTATGCCCCCCTACGAGCAGTACTTC. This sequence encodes CASSMPPYEQYF.

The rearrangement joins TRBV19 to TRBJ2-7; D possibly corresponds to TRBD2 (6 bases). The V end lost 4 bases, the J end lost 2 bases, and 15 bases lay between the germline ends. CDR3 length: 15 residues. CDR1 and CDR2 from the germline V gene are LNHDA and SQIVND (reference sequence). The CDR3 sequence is CASSNPGTFPYEQYF. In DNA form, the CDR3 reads TGTGCCAGTAGTAACCCTGGGACTTTCCCCTACGAGCAGTACTTC.

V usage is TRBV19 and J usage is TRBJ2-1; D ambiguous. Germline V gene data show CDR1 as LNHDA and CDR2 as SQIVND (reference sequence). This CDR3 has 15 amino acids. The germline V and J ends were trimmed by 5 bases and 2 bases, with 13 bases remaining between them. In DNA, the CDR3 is TGTGCCAGTAGTCTTAAGGTCCGCGCCTACAATGAGCAGTTCTTC. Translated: CASSLKVRAYNEQFF.

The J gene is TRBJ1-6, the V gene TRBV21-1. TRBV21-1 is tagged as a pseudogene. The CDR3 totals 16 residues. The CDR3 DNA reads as TGTGCCAGCAGCAAGTTAAGGGTATTAGAGCGTTCACCCCTCCACTTT. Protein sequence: CASSKLRVLERSPLHF.

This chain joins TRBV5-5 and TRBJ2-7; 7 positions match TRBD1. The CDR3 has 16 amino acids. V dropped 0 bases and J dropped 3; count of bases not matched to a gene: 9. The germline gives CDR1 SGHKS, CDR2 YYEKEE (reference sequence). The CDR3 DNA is TGTGCCAGCAGCTTGGGGCTAGGGACAGAGGTCTACGAGCAGTACTTC. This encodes CASSLGLGTEVYEQYF. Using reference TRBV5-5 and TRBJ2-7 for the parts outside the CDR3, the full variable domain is DAGVTQSPTHLIKTRGQQVTLRCSPISGHKSVSWYQQVLGQGPQFIFQYYEKEERGRGNFPDRFSARQFPNYSSELNVNALLLGDSALYLCASSLGLGTEVYEQYFGPGTRLTVT.

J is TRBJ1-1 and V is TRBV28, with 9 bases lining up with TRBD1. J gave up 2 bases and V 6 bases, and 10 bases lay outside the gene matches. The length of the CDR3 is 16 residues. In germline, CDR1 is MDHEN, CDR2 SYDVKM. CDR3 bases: TGTGCCAGCAGCCTGGACAGGGGAGGGAAAAACACTGAAGCTTTCTTT. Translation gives CASSLDRGGKNTEAFF.